This is a list of T cell receptor beta chains from one sample in a study of blood T cell repertoires in COVID-19. TCRdb's table, derived via immunoSEQ multiplex PCR, lists solely in-frame clones and lacks some. The profile shows 150,000 to 200,000 clones, approximately 81% of them singletons. The sample comprised peripheral blood. Receptor source: a human donor with acute or convalescent COVID-19. The donor label of this sample is uncertain. The CDR3 runs from the conserved cysteine through the conserved F or W. The D gene is left open where the match is weak. The listing skips clone size in some rows; elsewhere it reads once, few, many or a size class.

V gene	D gene	J gene	clone size	CDR3 protein	CDR3 DNA
TRBV7-2	.	TRBJ1-4	.	CASSATSRRGTNEKLFF	TGTGCCAGCAGCGCAACGTCTCGCCGGGGTACTAATGAAAAACTGTTTTTT
TRBV6-5	.	TRBJ2-4	once	CASSLTGNIQYF	TGTGCCAGCAGTCTCACGGGGAACATTCAGTACTTC
TRBV7-9	.	TRBJ1-2	.	CASSGSGVNYGYTF	TGTGCCAGCAGCGGTTCCGGGGTTAACTATGGCTACACCTTC
TRBV7-3	TRBD2	TRBJ2-2	.	CASSSSGGANTGELFF	TGTGCCAGCAGCTCCTCCGGGGGGGCGAACACCGGGGAGCTGTTTTTT
TRBV2	.	TRBJ2-3	.	CASRSAGSYSTDTQYF	TGTGCCAGCAGAAGCGCAGGGTCCTATAGCACAGATACGCAGTATTTT
TRBV6-2/TRBV6-3	.	TRBJ1-2	once	CASSYSGAGWSYTF	TGTGCCAGCAGTTACTCAGGGGCCGGTTGGAGCTACACCTTC
TRBV30	TRBD1	TRBJ1-5	.	CAWSTAGTGGYQPQHF	TGTGCCTGGAGTACCGCCGGGACAGGGGGCTATCAGCCCCAGCATTTT
TRBV5-1	.	TRBJ1-5	.	CASTLSGQGGEPQHF	TGCGCCAGCACCCTATCGGGGCAGGGAGGTGAGCCCCAGCATTTT
TRBV18	.	TRBJ1-1	.	CASSPGRGEVTKAFF	TGTGCCAGCTCACCCGGTCGGGGGGAGGTCACTAAAGCTTTCTTT
TRBV5-4	TRBD1	TRBJ1-3	.	CASSLKGANTIYF	TGTGCCAGCAGCTTGAAGGGGGCGAACACCATATATTTT
TRBV11-3	.	TRBJ2-1	.	CASSRGIQRANEQFF	TGTGCCAGCAGCCGCGGGATCCAAAGGGCGAATGAGCAGTTCTTC
TRBV5-1	.	TRBJ2-7	.	CASSLGPGSSSYEQYF	TGCGCCAGCAGCTTGGGGCCGGGATCGAGCTCCTACGAGCAGTACTTC
TRBV7-3	TRBD2	TRBJ2-5	.	CASSQGLAGGRETQYF	TGTGCCAGCAGCCAAGGGCTAGCGGGGGGCCGAGAGACCCAGTACTTC
TRBV14	.	TRBJ2-3	.	CASSHRKSSTDTQYF	TGTGCCAGCAGCCACAGAAAATCTAGCACAGATACGCAGTATTTT
TRBV19	TRBD2	TRBJ2-7	.	CASSTWTSGGSAYEQYF	TGTGCCAGTAGTACTTGGACTAGCGGGGGGTCAGCCTACGAGCAGTACTTC
TRBV28	TRBD1	TRBJ2-3	.	CASRTGPSTDTQYF	TGTGCCAGCAGGACAGGGCCTAGCACAGATACGCAGTATTTT
TRBV7-3	TRBD1	TRBJ2-1	.	CASSYDRGRYNEQFF	TGTGCCAGCAGCTATGACAGGGGAAGGTACAATGAGCAGTTCTTC
TRBV5-4	.	TRBJ1-2	.	CASSPSIGYGYTF	TGTGCCAGCAGCCCGTCGATCGGTTATGGCTACACCTTC
TRBV5-1	TRBD1	TRBJ1-4	.	CASQNGDRVGEKLFF	TGCGCCAGCCAGAACGGGGACAGGGTCGGTGAAAAACTGTTTTTT
TRBV3-1/TRBV3-2	TRBD2	TRBJ2-1	.	CASSRIPGLGNNEQFF	TGTGCCAGCAGTCGAATCCCGGGACTAGGGAACAATGAGCAGTTCTTC
TRBV6-5	TRBD1	TRBJ1-5	.	CASSPQGAGQPQHF	TGTGCCAGCAGTCCACAGGGGGCAGGTCAGCCCCAGCATTTT
TRBV2	.	TRBJ2-3	.	CASSDLRGGTDTQYF	TGTGCCAGCAGTGATCTCAGGGGGGGCACAGATACGCAGTATTTT
TRBV6-4	TRBD1	TRBJ1-2	.	CASSEAGTGLYGYTF	TGTGCCAGCAGTGAGGCTGGGACAGGGCTCTATGGCTACACCTTC
TRBV12-2	.	TRBJ1-1	.	CASRLTDTHRPTETPTEAFF	TGTGCAAGTCGCCTCACCGACACGCATAGACCAACAGAGACCCCCACTGAAGCTTTCTTT
TRBV3-1/TRBV3-2	TRBD1	TRBJ1-1	.	CASSRQGARSFTEAFF	TGTGCCAGCAGCCGACAGGGGGCGAGGTCCTTCACTGAAGCTTTCTTT
TRBV30	TRBD1	TRBJ1-2	.	CAWETGLGYGYTF	TGTGCCTGGGAGACAGGGTTGGGCTATGGCTACACCTTC
TRBV19	TRBD1	TRBJ1-5	.	CASSPLNRGGSQPQHF	TGTGCCAGTAGTCCCCTAAACAGGGGAGGTAGTCAGCCCCAGCATTTT
TRBV19	.	TRBJ1-2	.	CASSIVNSNYGYTF	TGTGCCAGTAGTATAGTTAACAGTAACTATGGCTACACCTTC
TRBV18	TRBD2	TRBJ2-3	.	CASSRAPSGVDTQYF	TGTGCCAGCTCACGGGCTCCTAGCGGGGTAGATACGCAGTATTTT
TRBV7-3	TRBD2	TRBJ2-2	.	CASSLKAGGPTGELFF	TGTGCCAGCAGCTTAAAAGCGGGGGGGCCCACCGGGGAGCTGTTTTTT
TRBV12-3/TRBV12-4	.	TRBJ1-5	.	CASRTTGNQPQHF	TGTGCCAGCAGAACAACAGGGAATCAGCCCCAGCATTTT
TRBV28	TRBD1	TRBJ1-5	.	CASSQEGQGAVQPQHF	TGTGCCAGCAGCCAAGAGGGACAGGGGGCCGTTCAGCCCCAGCATTTT
TRBV6-6	.	TRBJ2-7	few	CASSLDRRLSYEQYF	TGTGCCAGCAGTCTAGACAGGCGGTTGTCCTACGAGCAGTACTTC
TRBV2	.	TRBJ1-3	.	CASSPTPRDSRIGNTIYF	TGTGCCAGCAGTCCTACCCCCCGGGATTCTAGGATTGGAAACACCATATATTTT
TRBV18	TRBD2	TRBJ2-2	.	CASSLSGGARTGELFF	TGTGCCAGCTCCCTCAGCGGGGGGGCGAGGACCGGGGAGCTGTTTTTT
TRBV7-2	.	TRBJ2-7	.	CASSFNVGRFSYEQYF	TGTGCCAGCAGCTTCAACGTAGGCAGGTTCTCCTACGAGCAGTACTTC
TRBV4-2	.	TRBJ2-5	.	CASSQWGVQETQYF	TGTGCCAGCAGCCAATGGGGGGTTCAAGAGACCCAGTACTTC
TRBV7-8	.	TRBJ1-2	.	CASSSQGWDGYTF	TGTGCCAGCAGCTCACAGGGATGGGACGGCTACACCTTC
TRBV3-1/TRBV3-2	.	TRBJ2-7	.	CASSQGDRGYEQYF	TGTGCCAGCAGCCAAGGAGACAGAGGTTACGAGCAGTACTTC
TRBV11-1	.	TRBJ1-1	once	CASSPHLAGGNTEAFF	TGTGCCAGCAGCCCCCACCTGGCAGGTGGGAACACTGAAGCTTTCTTT
TRBV9	TRBD1	TRBJ2-7	few	CASSPSTGGRYEQYF	TGTGCCAGCAGCCCCTCGACAGGGGGCAGATACGAGCAGTACTTC
TRBV7-9	TRBD1	TRBJ1-6	.	CASSADRGWSPLHF	TGTGCCAGCAGCGCCGACAGGGGCTGGTCACCCCTCCACTTT
TRBV7-2	.	TRBJ2-7	.	CASSLKVPRIPYEQYF	TGTGCCAGCAGCTTAAAGGTCCCCAGGATCCCCTACGAGCAGTACTTC
TRBV4-2	TRBD2	TRBJ2-3	.	CASSHVGTSPPDTQYF	TGTGCCAGCAGCCATGTTGGGACTAGCCCCCCAGATACGCAGTATTTT